This T cell receptor beta chain emerged from a study of blood T cell repertoires in COVID-19. Looking at the study overall: COVID-19 samples from acute and convalescent phases originated in the United States, Italy and Spain. T cells, B-cell-depleted T cells, or PBMCs supplied cDNA or gDNA.

Losses at the gene ends were 0 bases for V and 4 bases for J; bases not matched to a gene: 4. This CDR3 is built from 15 residues. Per germline, CDR1 SGHTA and CDR2 FQGTGA. Per the authors' pipeline: Amplification of reference gene primers provided the estimated nucleated cell counts. Sequencing used immunoSEQ multiplex PCR; TCRdb keeps in-frame clones, though not all of them. V, J and clone size reflect that table, while D and trimming were determined from the DNA. The data contain about 200,000 clones, nearly 90% of them singletons. Sequencing was carried out using peripheral blood. The sequence derives from a man in his sixties with active or convalescent COVID-19. V gene TRBV7-3 combines with J gene TRBJ2-5, with 8 bases matching TRBD1. The CDR3 sequence is CASSLTGTGRETQYF. Here the CDR3 DNA reads TGTGCCAGCAGCTTAACCGGGACAGGTAGAGAGACCCAGTACTTC.